Listed here is a single T cell receptor (beta chain). TCRdb's table, derived via immunoSEQ multiplex PCR, lists solely in-frame clones and lacks some. The data contain approximately 100,000 clones, 90% to 95% of them singletons. This sample is drawn from a study of T cell changes during pregnancy in multiple sclerosis. Germline CDR1 and CDR2: MNHNS and SASEGT. Trimming pared 2 bases from V and 8 bases from J, leaving 22 bases between. The length of the CDR3 is 17 residues. The sample here was peripheral blood, taken in the third trimester of pregnancy. This TCR came from a female donor with multiple sclerosis, enrolled in a pregnancy study. This chain uses TRBV6-1 with TRBJ2-1, with D maybe TRBD2 (7 bases). The CDR3 loop reads CASSERGGSRGEDEQFF. In DNA form, the CDR3 reads TGTGCCAGCAGTGAAAGGGGCGGGAGCAGGGGTGAGGATGAGCAGTTCTTC.